A single sample is the source of the 31 T cell receptor beta chains below, sequenced in a study of cytomegalovirus exposure and HLA in healthy donors (dated by TCRdb to between 2016 and 2019). The method was the immunoSEQ multiplex PCR assay. What TCRdb holds here is the immuneACCESS table cut down to in-frame rearrangements. Part of the clones is not present; checked against another copy, under half of the missing clones reflect an unresolved V gene, and the others are unexplained. This sample comprises approximately 140,000 clones, around 88% of them detected only once. The ten biggest clones cover almost 8% of the sample. The sample comprised PBMCs. These receptors originate from a woman aged 18-35 years in good health and CMV-seropositive.

The rearrangement joins TRBV4-3 to TRBJ2-7, with a possible D match to TRBD2 (5 bases). Trimming cost V 4 bases and J 3 bases, with 16 bases left between them. The CDR3 is made up of 15 amino acids. CDR1 LGHNA and CDR2 YSLEER come from the germline V gene. In DNA form, the CDR3 reads TGCGCCAGCAGCCGCGACTATCAGCTAAACTACGAGCAGTACTTC. As protein: CASSRDYQLNYEQYF.

This chain joins TRBV6-5 and TRBJ2-2; maybe TRBD1 (7 bases). Germline V CDR1 and CDR2: MNHEY, SVGAGI. V lost 4 bases to trimming and J lost 9 bases, with 12 bases between them. This CDR3 region has 13 residues. Here the CDR3 reads CASSSPGGRELFF. Here the CDR3 DNA reads TGTGCCAGCAGTTCTCCAGGGGGGCGGGAGCTGTTTTTT.

The gene calls are TRBV4-1 and TRBJ2-7; weak D call: TRBD1 (6 bases). Trimming removed 2 bases from V and 0 bases from J, with 14 bases in between. In germline, CDR1 is MGHRA, CDR2 YSYEKL. The CDR3 runs 16 residues. The CDR3 protein is CASSQLWGTNSYEQYF. The CDR3 DNA follows: TGCGCCAGCAGCCAACTCTGGGGGACAAACTCCTACGAGCAGTACTTC.

The chain combines TRBV29-1 with TRBJ2-7; TRBD2 matches at 8 bases. The CDR3 has 12 residues. Trimming at V came to 7 bases and at J to 3 bases, leaving 5 bases not matched to a gene. Germline V CDR1 and CDR2: SQVTM, ANQGSEA. CDR3 loop: CSAIAGYYEQYF. CDR3 nucleotide sequence: TGCAGCGCCATAGCGGGATACTACGAGCAGTACTTC.

This chain links TRBV28 with TRBJ1-2; TRBD1 agrees at 11 bases. The CDR3 is 18 residues long. After removal of 6 bases from V and 3 bases from J, the junction contained 15 bases not matched to a gene. Germline-derived CDR1 and CDR2 are MDHEN and SYDVKM. CDR3 in DNA: TGTGCCAGCAGAACGCGCCAGGGACAGGGGGTCTTGCACTATGGCTACACCTTC. Its translation is CASRTRQGQGVLHYGYTF.

This rearrangement joins TRBV7-2 to TRBJ2-2; D remains ambiguous. V dropped 5 bases and J dropped 5 bases, with 6 bases sitting between them. CDR1 is SGHTA, CDR2 FQGNSA, per germline. The CDR3 is made up of 12 amino acids. The CDR3 DNA reads as TGTGCCAGCAGCCCAGGTACCGGGGAGCTGTTTTTT. Protein: CASSPGTGELFF.

The V and J genes are TRBV9 and TRBJ2-2, with 8 bases matching TRBD2. From germline, CDR1 is SGDLS and CDR2 YYNGEE. The V segment lost 2 bases and the J segment 5 bases; nucleotides outside the gene matches: 8. This CDR3 has 16 residues. The DNA for the CDR3 is TGTGCCAGCAGCGTCCAAACTAGCGGCGTTACCGGGGAGCTGTTTTTT. Its protein product is CASSVQTSGVTGELFF.

This chain joins TRBV5-1 and TRBJ2-7; 14 nucleotides align to TRBD2. This CDR3 is 15 amino acids long. J lost 7 bases, V lost 4 bases, and 7 bases had no gene match. Germline V gives CDR1 SGHRS, CDR2 YFSETQ. The DNA of the CDR3 is TGCGCCAGCAGCCCGAGACTAGCGGGGGGGCTTGAGCAGTACTTC. Translation: CASSPRLAGGLEQYF.

The chain links TRBV19 to TRBJ2-1; the match to TRBD1 covers 9 bases. CDR3 length: 13 residues. J gave up 10 bases and V 11 bases, and 12 bases lay outside the gene matches. Germline CDR1 LNHDA, CDR2 SQIVND (reference sequence). Here the CDR3 reads CASNRGRLKEQFF. The CDR3 DNA reads as TGTGCCTCAAACAGGGGGCGCTTAAAAGAGCAGTTCTTC.

This rearrangement joins TRBV27 to TRBJ1-1; 7 bases are shared with TRBD1. Per the germline V gene, CDR1 is MNHEY and CDR2 is SMNVEV (reference sequence). This CDR3 is built from 17 residues. After removal of 5 bases from V and 5 bases from J, the junction contained 17 bases not matched to a gene. CDR3 residues: CASSPLFLGRGDTEAFF. CDR3 nucleotide sequence: TGTGCCAGCAGTCCTCTGTTTTTAGGCAGGGGGGATACTGAAGCTTTCTTT.

Note on this clone: One end of the junction does not line up with germline, which may come from a read error. V and J are TRBV7-7 and TRBJ2-7; 8 bases line up with TRBD1. Looked up from germline, CDR1 is SSHAT and CDR2 is FNYEAQ (reference sequence). The CDR3 is made up of 15 amino acids. CDR3 sequence reads: CASSIQTGVGYEQYF. As DNA, the CDR3 is TGTGCTAGCAGCATTCAGACAGGGGTCGGCTACGAGCAGTACTTC.

This chain joins TRBV2 and TRBJ1-1; D ambiguous. The CDR3 contains 14 residues. Germline V gene data show CDR1 as SNHLY and CDR2 as FYNNEI. Deletions cut 0 bases from V and 1 base from J, with 6 bases between. The chain's CDR3 is CASSEAGRNTEAFF. CDR3 in DNA: TGTGCCAGCAGTGAAGCGGGGAGGAACACTGAAGCTTTCTTT.

This clone was counted a few times. The V call is TRBV2, the J call TRBJ2-7; 7 positions agree with TRBD2. Germline V lookup: CDR1 SNHLY, CDR2 FYNNEI. The trim removed 8 bases at V and 1 base at J, leaving 5 bases unmatched. The CDR3 contains 13 residues. The CDR3 nucleotides read TGTGCCAGCGCTGGGGACTATTCCTACGAGCAGTACTTC. Protein: CASAGDYSYEQYF.

The V call is TRBV7-6, the J call TRBJ2-5, with D possibly being TRBD1 (6 bases). The germline V and J ends were trimmed by 3 bases and 5 bases, with 16 bases remaining between them. Germline V CDR1 and CDR2: SGHVS, FNYEAQ. The CDR3 extends over 15 amino acids. CDR3 in amino acids: CASSLWGQQTETQYF. CDR3 coding DNA: TGTGCCAGCAGCTTGTGGGGGCAGCAGACGGAGACCCAGTACTTC.

The rearrangement uses TRBV25-1 and TRBJ2-1; D might be TRBD2 (6 bases). The V end lost 11 bases, the J end lost 2 bases, and 13 bases lay between the germline ends. CDR1 MGHDK and CDR2 SYGVNS come from the germline V gene. This CDR3 contains 13 residues. CDR3 in DNA: TGTGCCGCCCCGGAGGGTGCCTACAATGAGCAGTTCTTC. It translates to CAAPEGAYNEQFF.

The chain combines TRBV5-1 with TRBJ1-4; D is possibly TRBD1 (5 bases). The germline gives CDR1 SGHRS, CDR2 YFSETQ. CDR3 length: 13 amino acids. V was trimmed by 4 bases and J by 5 bases, leaving 9 bases between them. DNA for the CDR3: TGCGCCAGCAGCATCGGGGGGAATGAAAAACTGTTTTTT. Its translation: CASSIGGNEKLFF.

V and J are TRBV9 and TRBJ2-1, with D possibly matching TRBD2 (6 bases). CDR3 length: 15 amino acids. V was clipped by 4 bases and J by 2 bases, with 13 bases between them. The germline CDR1 and CDR2 sequences are SGDLS and YYNGEE. Here the CDR3 DNA reads TGTGCCAGCAGCCCCCTGGGGACTCCCTACAATGAGCAGTTCTTC. It translates to CASSPLGTPYNEQFF.

This rearrangement joins TRBV5-6 to TRBJ2-1; TRBD2 matches at 7 bases. The CDR3 contains 13 residues. The germline CDR1 and CDR2 sequences are SGHDT and YYEEEE. V trimming: 4 bases; J trimming: 7 bases; junction bases outside the gene matches: 5. This chain's CDR3 is CASSPEAGNEQFF. In DNA, the CDR3 is TGTGCCAGCAGCCCCGAAGCGGGGAATGAGCAGTTCTTC.

This chain uses TRBV30 with TRBJ1-5; D might be TRBD1 (5 bases). The germline V and J ends were trimmed by 3 bases and 3 bases, with 12 bases remaining between them. This CDR3 spans 14 amino acids. Germline V gene lookup returns CDR1 GTSNPN and CDR2 SVGIG (reference sequence). CDR3 loop: CAWSSGGVNQPQHF. DNA of the CDR3: TGTGCCTGGAGCTCCGGAGGGGTCAATCAGCCCCAGCATTTT.

The chain joins TRBV5-6 to TRBJ2-3, with TRBD2 identical over 8 bases. The J segment lost 10 bases and the V segment lost 4 bases, leaving 8 bases of the junction unmatched. CDR1 is SGHDT, CDR2 YYEEEE, per germline. The CDR3 totals 13 residues. For the CDR3, the DNA is TGTGCCAGCAGCGTGAGCGGGGGCTGGGCGCAGTATTTT. Its protein product is CASSVSGGWAQYF. Variable domain in full (rest from reference TRBV5-6 and TRBJ2-3): DAGVTQSPTHLIKTRGQQVTLRCSPKSGHDTVSWYQQALGQGPQFIFQYYEEEERQRGNFPDRFSGHQFPNYSSELNVNALLLGDSALYLCASSVSGGWAQYFGPGTRLTVL.

J is TRBJ2-2 and V is TRBV4-1; D unresolved. The CDR3 totals 15 residues. V was pared by 4 bases and J by 3 bases, with 12 bases between. Germline V gives CDR1 MGHRA, CDR2 YSYEKL. CDR3 amino acids: CASSPADTHTGELFF. For the CDR3, the DNA is TGCGCCAGCAGCCCTGCCGACACTCACACCGGGGAGCTGTTTTTT.

V usage is TRBV19 and J usage is TRBJ1-1; D perhaps matches TRBD1 (5 bases). This CDR3 spans 14 amino acids. CDR1 is LNHDA, CDR2 SQIVND, per germline (reference sequence). The ends were cut back, 3 bases at V and 1 base at J, with 9 bases in the middle. CDR3 nucleotide sequence: TGTGCCAGTAGTATTGTCAGGGCGAACACTGAAGCTTTCTTT. This translates into CASSIVRANTEAFF. Looking up the rest from reference TRBV19 and TRBJ1-1 gives the full variable domain: DGGITQSPKYLFRKEGQNVTLSCEQNLNHDAMYWYRQDPGQGLRLIYYSQIVNDFQKGDIAEGYSVSREKKESFPLTVTSAQKNPTAFYLCASSIVRANTEAFFGQGTRLTVV.

The chain recombines TRBV28 with TRBJ2-5; D ambiguous. Germline CDR1 MDHEN, CDR2 SYDVKM. Trimming removed 7 bases from V and 5 bases from J, with 17 bases in between. The CDR3 extends over 14 amino acids. As DNA, the CDR3 is TGTGCCAGCACCACCCCGTATTCTCGGGAGACCCAGTACTTC. Amino acids: CASTTPYSRETQYF.

V and J are TRBV12-5 and TRBJ2-5; the D is unclear. Trimming removed 3 bases from V and 5 bases from J, with 10 bases in between. The germline V gene encodes CDR1 LGHNT and CDR2 FRNRAP. The CDR3 runs 13 residues. CDR3 region: CASGLRGAETQYF. In DNA form, the CDR3 reads TGTGCTAGTGGTTTACGAGGAGCCGAGACCCAGTACTTC.

As DNA, the CDR3 is TGTGCCAGCAGCGCGGAGGGACAGTACACTGAAGCTTTCTTT. Translating gives CASSAEGQYTEAFF. This chain connects TRBV9 to TRBJ1-1; 7 bases align to TRBD1. J was trimmed by 3 bases and V by 3 bases; bases with no gene match: 5. This CDR3 has 14 amino acids. Germline V gene lookup returns CDR1 SGDLS and CDR2 YYNGEE.

V and J are TRBV14 and TRBJ2-2, with 8 bases fitting TRBD1. V trimming: 2 bases; J trimming: 4 bases; junction bases outside the gene matches: 9. Germline CDR1 and CDR2: SGHDN and FVKESK. This CDR3 is built from 17 residues. The CDR3 sequence is CASSQLPGQVRTGELFF. The DNA of the CDR3 is TGTGCCAGCAGCCAATTACCGGGACAGGTGCGCACCGGGGAGCTGTTTTTT.

This clone occurred a few times. V is TRBV6-5 and J is TRBJ2-1, with D perhaps TRBD2 (5 bases). V lost 8 bases and J lost 6, with 17 bases in between. CDR3 size: 14 residues. CDR1 is MNHEY, CDR2 SVGAGI, per germline. This chain's CDR3 is CASQRTLRRNEQFF. CDR3 nucleotides: TGTGCCAGCCAGAGGACTCTACGCCGCAATGAGCAGTTCTTC.

V usage is TRBV7-2 and J usage is TRBJ2-3; TRBD2 matches at 12 bases. Germline V gives CDR1 SGHTA, CDR2 FQGNSA. The CDR3 is 16 residues long. The V segment lost 3 bases and the J segment 6 bases; nucleotides outside the gene matches: 7. In nucleotides, the CDR3 is TGTGCCAGCAGCTTCGATCTAGCGGGAGGGCGGGATACGCAGTATTTT. Its translation: CASSFDLAGGRDTQYF.

This chain joins TRBV11-2 and TRBJ2-7; 7 bases match TRBD2. This CDR3 region has 15 residues. With V trimmed by 1 base and J by 5 bases, 8 bases remained unmatched. CDR1 SGHAT and CDR2 FQNNGV come from the germline V gene. CDR3 nucleotides: TGTGCCAGCAGCTTAGTAGGAACGGGGGGAGACGAGCAGTACTTC. It codes for CASSLVGTGGDEQYF.

This clone has more than one count but fewer than ten. The chain's CDR3 is CASSEEVATQYF. The CDR3 DNA reads TGTGCCAGCAGTGAAGAAGTAGCGACGCAGTATTTT. The rearrangement uses TRBV2 and TRBJ2-3, with a weak D call TRBD2 (5 bases). V gave up 1 base and J gave up 9 bases, with 8 bases separating them. Germline V gene sequence: CDR1 SNHLY, CDR2 FYNNEI. This CDR3 has 12 amino acids.

This rearrangement joins TRBV11-3 to TRBJ2-1; tentative D call: TRBD2 (6 bases). Deletions cut 4 bases from V and 8 bases from J, with 15 bases between. The CDR3 length is 14 residues. CDR1 and CDR2 from the germline V gene are SGHNT and YENEEA. CDR3: CASSSMGGSDEQFF. The CDR3 nucleotides are TGTGCCAGCAGCTCGATGGGGGGTAGTGATGAGCAGTTCTTC.